Presented here are 25 T cell receptor beta chains from one specimen sequenced in a study of T cells after posttransplantation cyclophosphamide (TCRdb year 2016). The library was obtained by the immunoSEQ multiplex PCR assay. TCRdb limited this immuneACCESS table to in-frame rearrangements with V and J called. A share of clones is missing; checked studies link under half to unresolved V genes, and the rest is unexplained. The sample table contains 30,000 or so clones; only one count was recorded for 80% to 90% of them. Of the sample, just under 15% falls within the top ten clones. Sequencing used PBMCs. These TCRs come from a woman aged 40 to 50 with a blood cancer, CMV-positive, and with a related stem cell donor.

V gene TRBV19 combines with J gene TRBJ1-2, with D possibly being TRBD1 (6 bases). From germline, CDR1 is LNHDA and CDR2 SQIVND (reference sequence). This CDR3 comprises 16 residues. V lost 6 bases and J 2 bases, leaving 19 bases between the germline ends. CDR3 region: CASRTDRDTINYGYTF. The CDR3 bases are TGTGCCAGTAGAACCGACCGGGACACAATAAACTATGGCTACACCTTC.

The V call is TRBV27, the J call TRBJ2-7; D is uncertain. Trimming took off 5 bases at V and 0 bases at J, with 14 bases between the two ends. CDR3 length: 15 amino acids. The germline V gene has CDR1 MNHEY and CDR2 SMNVEV (reference sequence). CDR3 amino acids: CASSLFPGGSYEQYF. The CDR3 DNA sequence: TGTGCCAGCAGTCTGTTCCCCGGTGGCTCCTACGAGCAGTACTTC.

The DNA for the CDR3 is TGTGCCAGCAGTCCGCGACAGGGGGCAGGGACTGAAGCTTTCTTT. Amino acid sequence: CASSPRQGAGTEAFF. This sequence joins TRBV27 and TRBJ1-1, with 10 positions matching TRBD1. In germline, CDR1 is MNHEY, CDR2 SMNVEV (reference sequence). V trimming: 5 bases; J trimming: 5 bases; junction bases outside the gene matches: 8. This CDR3 has 15 amino acids.

The V call is TRBV5-1, the J call TRBJ2-7; D possibly corresponds to TRBD1 (6 bases). CDR1 is SGHRS, CDR2 YFSETQ, per germline. V shed 4 bases and J shed 4 bases, with 15 bases lying between them. The CDR3 contains 14 residues. CDR3 amino acids: CASSATGIPYEQYF. The CDR3, as DNA: TGCGCCAGCAGCGCCACAGGGATTCCATACGAGCAGTACTTC.

The gene calls are TRBV9 and TRBJ1-2, with D perhaps matching TRBD1 (6 bases). Trimming removed 3 bases at V and 3 bases at J, with 9 bases between. This CDR3 spans 13 amino acids. CDR1 SGDLS and CDR2 YYNGEE come from the germline V gene. Here the CDR3 DNA reads TGTGCCAGCAGCGCAGACAGGTACTATGGCTACACCTTC. Protein product: CASSADRYYGYTF.

The rearrangement joins TRBV5-1 to TRBJ2-3, with D tentatively TRBD1 (6 bases). Germline-derived CDR1 and CDR2 are SGHRS and YFSETQ. V was cut by 4 bases and J by 0 bases, with 15 bases left in between. CDR3 length equals 16 residues. The CDR3 sequence is CASSPFRTASTDTQYF. CDR3 in DNA: TGCGCCAGCAGCCCCTTTCGGACAGCTAGCACAGATACGCAGTATTTT.

The CDR3 DNA sequence: TGCGCCAGCAGCGCGGGACTCTCGCCGAACACCGGGGAGCTGTTTTTT. Its translation is CASSAGLSPNTGELFF. The chain links TRBV5-1 to TRBJ2-2; D is possibly TRBD2 (6 bases). This CDR3 is 16 amino acids long. Germline CDR1 is SGHRS and CDR2 is YFSETQ. Trimming left V 4 bases short and J 0 bases short, with 13 bases between.

This clone has just one count. The chain uses TRBV27 and TRBJ1-2; 7 bases map to TRBD1. The CDR3 is made up of 13 amino acids. The ends lost 5 bases at V and 3 bases at J; junction bases unmatched: 3. Germline V gene data show CDR1 as MNHEY and CDR2 as SMNVEV (reference sequence). The CDR3 reads CASSTTGYYGYTF. CDR3 bases: TGTGCCAGCAGTACGACAGGGTACTATGGCTACACCTTC.

The rearrangement joins TRBV6-5 to TRBJ1-1, with 8 bases fitting TRBD1. Germline CDR1 and CDR2: MNHEY and SVGAGI. V was clipped by 5 bases and J by 1 base; unmatched bases: 6. The length of the CDR3 is 15 residues. The CDR3: CASSIDGQGNTEAFF. The CDR3 bases are TGTGCCAGCAGTATCGATGGACAGGGGAACACTGAAGCTTTCTTT.

The chain combines TRBV28 with TRBJ1-2; D not resolved. Germline V gene lookup returns CDR1 MDHEN and CDR2 SYDVKM. The CDR3 is 12 residues long. V lost 2 bases, J lost 8 bases, and 9 bases lay in between. CDR3 sequence: CASSLSLYGYTF. The CDR3 nucleotides are TGTGCCAGCAGTTTAAGCCTCTACGGCTACACCTTC.

This clone occurred a few times. The genes are TRBV13 and TRBJ2-7; no clear D gene. The CDR3 runs 14 residues. Between the trimmed V and J ends, which lost 2 bases and 0 bases, there was a span of 8 bases. Germline lookup yields CDR1 PRHDT and CDR2 FYEKMQ (reference sequence). This chain's CDR3 is CASSLTSLSYEQYF. For the CDR3, the DNA is TGTGCCAGCAGCTTAACATCCCTCTCCTACGAGCAGTACTTC.

The V gene is TRBV4-1, the J gene TRBJ1-1, with D perhaps matching TRBD1 (5 bases). V was clipped by 0 bases and J by 3 bases, with 11 bases between them. Germline lookup yields CDR1 MGHRA and CDR2 YSYEKL. The CDR3 is 15 amino acids. The CDR3 DNA reads as TGCGCCAGCAGCCAAGACGGTACAGGCCACACTGAAGCTTTCTTT. Protein product: CASSQDGTGHTEAFF.

V usage is TRBV7-8 and J usage is TRBJ1-5; TRBD1 matches at 8 bases. Germline V gene data show CDR1 as SGHVS and CDR2 as FQNEAQ. Trimming cost V 1 base and J 6 bases; bases outside gene matches: 14. This CDR3 comprises 18 residues. Here the CDR3 DNA reads TGTGCCAGCAGCTTAGTTGTCCTCCGGGACAGGTATCGTCAGCCCCAGCATTTT. This encodes CASSLVVLRDRYRQPQHF.

The chain couples TRBV7-8 to TRBJ2-4; 9 bases are a match to TRBD1. Trimming at V came to 0 bases and at J to 2 bases, leaving 5 bases not matched to a gene. Germline CDR1 reads SGHVS; CDR2 reads FQNEAQ. The length of the CDR3 is 17 residues. This chain's CDR3 is CASSLATGGLPKNIQYF. The CDR3, as DNA: TGTGCCAGCAGCTTAGCCACAGGGGGCCTGCCCAAAAACATTCAGTACTTC.

The rearrangement joins TRBV11-1 to TRBJ2-6; D perhaps matches TRBD2 (7 bases). Trimming shortened V by 7 bases and J by 3 bases, and 25 bases separated the two germline ends. This CDR3 has 19 residues. The V gene's germline CDR1 is SGHAT and CDR2 FQDESV (reference sequence). CDR3 in DNA: TGTGCCAGCACCACCCGGGGGATTACGGGGGGCGGTGGGGCCAACGTCCTGACTTTC. Translation gives CASTTRGITGGGGANVLTF.

The J gene is TRBJ1-2, the V gene TRBV19, with a possible D match to TRBD1 (5 bases). Trimming left V 9 bases short and J 2 bases short, with 13 bases between. Germline V lookup: CDR1 LNHDA, CDR2 SQIVND (reference sequence). The CDR3 has 13 amino acids. The CDR3: CASSTGANYGYTF. The CDR3 coding sequence is TGTGCCAGCTCAACAGGTGCGAACTATGGCTACACCTTC.

The chain links TRBV7-8 to TRBJ1-1, with D uncertain. The CDR3 covers 13 residues. Germline values: CDR1 SGHVS, CDR2 FQNEAQ. The V gene lost 4 bases and the J gene lost 5 bases, with 11 bases spanning the gap. CDR3 DNA: TGTGCCAGCAGCTGGAATCGGGGAACTGAAGCTTTCTTT. Amino acids: CASSWNRGTEAFF.

This clone was observed a single time. Other DNA sequences in the same sample also yield this CDR3. V usage is TRBV7-8 and J usage is TRBJ1-2; 11 nucleotides match TRBD1. V shed 5 bases and J 8 bases; nucleotides not matched to a gene: 7. Germline CDR1 is SGHVS and CDR2 is FQNEAQ. The CDR3 is 14 amino acids. CDR3 coding DNA: TGTGCCAGCAGCCCGGGGACAGGGGGATACGGCTACACCTTC. Its protein is CASSPGTGGYGYTF.

Concerning this clone itself: Because the CDR3 is missing its conserved closing phenylalanine or tryptophan, this is likely a read error. Because the CDR3's place on the DNA is in doubt, the DNA is left out and the CDR3 is given as listed by TCRdb. This rearrangement joins TRBV10-3 to TRBJ2-7; the D segment call TRBD2 is taken from the table without a DNA check. Germline V CDR1 and CDR2: ENHRY, SYGVKD. The CDR3 spans 9 amino acids, including both terminal residues. CDR3 region: CAISESEPK.

This chain uses TRBV5-1 with TRBJ1-1, with 8 positions matching TRBD1. This CDR3 spans 16 amino acids. Per the germline V gene, CDR1 is SGHRS and CDR2 is YFSETQ. With 0 bases clipped from V and 1 base from J, the junction kept 5 bases outside the gene matches. In DNA form, the CDR3 reads TGCGCCAGCAGCTTGGGGGACAGGATACGGAACACTGAAGCTTTCTTT. Its protein is CASSLGDRIRNTEAFF.

This chain connects TRBV4-2 to TRBJ1-6, with unresolved D. In germline, CDR1 is LGHNA, CDR2 YNFKEQ. CDR3 size: 20 residues. V was clipped by 4 bases and J by 0 bases, with 22 bases between them. Here the CDR3 reads CASSPPYPSFPSSYNSPLHF. CDR3 in DNA: TGTGCCAGCAGCCCTCCCTATCCCTCATTCCCTAGCTCCTATAATTCACCCCTCCACTTT.

The chain recombines TRBV18 with TRBJ2-7; 7 nucleotides agree with TRBD1. J gave up 7 bases and V 2 bases, and 8 bases lay outside the gene matches. The CDR3 consists of 14 residues. Germline V lookup: CDR1 KGHSH, CDR2 LQKENI. The CDR3 DNA reads TGTGCCAGCTCACCAAGGCCAGGGGGACAGGAGCAGTACTTC. This gives the protein CASSPRPGGQEQYF.

This sequence joins TRBV6-5 and TRBJ1-1; D gene uncertain. Deletions cut 4 bases from V and 0 bases from J, with 9 bases between. Germline CDR1 MNHEY, CDR2 SVGAGI. The CDR3 runs to 14 residues. CDR3 residues: CASSLERVNTEAFF. For the CDR3, the DNA is TGTGCCAGCAGTTTAGAGAGGGTGAACACTGAAGCTTTCTTT.

This chain joins TRBV19 and TRBJ2-7; TRBD1 aligns across 8 bases. From germline, CDR1 is LNHDA and CDR2 SQIVND (reference sequence). V shed 5 bases and J 6 bases; nucleotides not matched to a gene: 15. This CDR3 spans 16 amino acids. The CDR3 protein is CASSALGGTGWGEQYF. The CDR3 DNA reads as TGTGCCAGTAGTGCACTCGGCGGGACAGGCTGGGGCGAGCAGTACTTC.

The chain employs TRBV7-9 and TRBJ1-6, with D possibly being TRBD1 (6 bases). V lost 1 base, J lost 8 bases, and 15 bases lay in between. Per germline, CDR1 SEHNR and CDR2 FQNEAQ (reference sequence). The CDR3 consists of 16 residues. This chain's CDR3 is CASSLEGEWGHSPLHF. As DNA, the CDR3 is TGTGCCAGCAGCTTAGAGGGGGAGTGGGGGCATTCACCCCTCCACTTT.